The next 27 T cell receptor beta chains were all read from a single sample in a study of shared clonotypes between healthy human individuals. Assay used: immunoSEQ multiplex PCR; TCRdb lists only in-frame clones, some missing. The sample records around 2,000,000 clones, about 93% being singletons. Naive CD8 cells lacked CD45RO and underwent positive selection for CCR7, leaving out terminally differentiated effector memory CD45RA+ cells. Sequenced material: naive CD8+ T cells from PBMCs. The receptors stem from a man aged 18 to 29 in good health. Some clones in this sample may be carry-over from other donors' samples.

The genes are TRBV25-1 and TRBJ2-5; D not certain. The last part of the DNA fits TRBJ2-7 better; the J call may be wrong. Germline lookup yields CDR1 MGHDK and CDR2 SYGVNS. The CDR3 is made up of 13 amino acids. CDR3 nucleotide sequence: TGTGCCAGCAGTCCACCGAACTCCTACGAGCAGTACTTC. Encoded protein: CASSPPNSYEQYF.

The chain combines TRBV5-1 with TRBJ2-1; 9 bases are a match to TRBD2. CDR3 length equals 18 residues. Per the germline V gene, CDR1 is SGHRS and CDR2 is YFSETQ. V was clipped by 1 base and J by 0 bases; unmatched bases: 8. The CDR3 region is CASSLISGSYSSYNEQFF. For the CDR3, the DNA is TGCGCCAGCAGCTTGATTAGCGGGAGTTATAGCTCCTACAATGAGCAGTTCTTC.

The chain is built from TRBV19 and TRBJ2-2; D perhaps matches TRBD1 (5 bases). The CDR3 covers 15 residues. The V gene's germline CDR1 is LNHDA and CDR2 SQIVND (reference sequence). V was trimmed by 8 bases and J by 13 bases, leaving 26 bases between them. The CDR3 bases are TGTGCCAGTGGACCAGGCGGACACCCCCCGCCCGGGCTGTTTTTT. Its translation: CASGPGGHPPPGLFF. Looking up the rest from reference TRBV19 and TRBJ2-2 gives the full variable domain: DGGITQSPKYLFRKEGQNVTLSCEQNLNHDAMYWYRQDPGQGLRLIYYSQIVNDFQKGDIAEGYSVSREKKESFPLTVTSAQKNPTAFYLCASGPGGHPPPGLFFGEGSRLTVL.

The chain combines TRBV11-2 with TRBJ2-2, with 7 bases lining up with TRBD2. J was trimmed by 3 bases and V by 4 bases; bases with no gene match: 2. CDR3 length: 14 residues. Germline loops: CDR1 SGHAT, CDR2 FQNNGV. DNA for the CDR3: TGTGCCAGCAGCTCGGGACTATACACCGGGGAGCTGTTTTTT. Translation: CASSSGLYTGELFF.

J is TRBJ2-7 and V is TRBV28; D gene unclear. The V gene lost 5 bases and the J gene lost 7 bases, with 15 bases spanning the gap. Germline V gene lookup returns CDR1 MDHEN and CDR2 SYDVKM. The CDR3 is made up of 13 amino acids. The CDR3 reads CASSPAAVGEQYF. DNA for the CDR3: TGTGCCAGCAGTCCCGCGGCGGTAGGGGAGCAGTACTTC.

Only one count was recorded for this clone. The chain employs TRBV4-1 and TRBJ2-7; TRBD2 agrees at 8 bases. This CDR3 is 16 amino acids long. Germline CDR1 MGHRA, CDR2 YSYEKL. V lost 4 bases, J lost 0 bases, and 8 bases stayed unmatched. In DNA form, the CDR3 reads TGCGCCAGCAGCCCCCGGGGGGGGCGGAGCTCCTACGAGCAGTACTTC. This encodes CASSPRGGRSSYEQYF.

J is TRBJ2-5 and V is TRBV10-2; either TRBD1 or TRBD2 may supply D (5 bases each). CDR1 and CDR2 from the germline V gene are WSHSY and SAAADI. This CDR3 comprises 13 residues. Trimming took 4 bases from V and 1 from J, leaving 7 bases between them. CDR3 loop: CASSGGIQETQYF. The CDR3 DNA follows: TGCGCCAGCAGTGGGGGGATCCAAGAGACCCAGTACTTC.

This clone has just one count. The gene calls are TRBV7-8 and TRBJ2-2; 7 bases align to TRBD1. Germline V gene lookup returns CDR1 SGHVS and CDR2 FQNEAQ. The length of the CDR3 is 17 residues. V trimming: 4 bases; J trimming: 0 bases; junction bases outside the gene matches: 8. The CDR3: CASSSHKGAANTGELFF. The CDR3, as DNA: TGTGCCAGCAGCTCTCATAAGGGGGCCGCGAACACCGGGGAGCTGTTTTTT.

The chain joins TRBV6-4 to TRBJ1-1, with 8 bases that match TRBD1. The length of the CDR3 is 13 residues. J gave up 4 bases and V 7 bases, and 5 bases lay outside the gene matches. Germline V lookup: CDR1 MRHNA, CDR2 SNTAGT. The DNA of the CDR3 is TGTGCCAGCAACCAGGGGGCCGGCACTGAAGCTTTCTTT. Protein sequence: CASNQGAGTEAFF.

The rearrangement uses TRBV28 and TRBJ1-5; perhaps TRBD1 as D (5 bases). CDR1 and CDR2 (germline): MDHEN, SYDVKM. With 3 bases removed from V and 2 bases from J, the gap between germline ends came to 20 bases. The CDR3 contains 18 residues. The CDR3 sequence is CASSFPLGEGAGNQPQHF. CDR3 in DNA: TGTGCCAGCAGTTTTCCCCTGGGGGAGGGCGCTGGCAATCAGCCCCAGCATTTT.

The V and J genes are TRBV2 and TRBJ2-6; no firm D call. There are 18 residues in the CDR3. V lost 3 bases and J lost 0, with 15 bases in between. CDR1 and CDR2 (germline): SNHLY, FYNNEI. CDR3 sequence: CASSELFSEDSGANVLTF. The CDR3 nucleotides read TGTGCCAGCAGTGAGTTATTTTCGGAAGACTCTGGGGCCAACGTCCTGACTTTC.

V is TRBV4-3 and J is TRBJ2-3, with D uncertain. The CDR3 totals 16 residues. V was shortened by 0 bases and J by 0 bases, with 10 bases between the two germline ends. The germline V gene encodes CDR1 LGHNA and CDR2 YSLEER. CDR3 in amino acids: CASSQEAFTSTDTQYF. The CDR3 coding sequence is TGCGCCAGCAGCCAAGAGGCGTTCACTAGCACAGATACGCAGTATTTT.

The CDR3 here is CASHPPLLAGAHEQFF. CDR3 DNA: TGTGCCAGCCACCCACCCTTACTAGCGGGAGCACATGAGCAGTTCTTC. V gene TRBV28 combines with J gene TRBJ2-1; 11 bases map to TRBD2. The V and J ends lost 8 bases and 8 bases, in that order; junction bases with no gene match: 14. The CDR3 loop spans 16 amino acids. Germline CDR1 is MDHEN and CDR2 is SYDVKM.

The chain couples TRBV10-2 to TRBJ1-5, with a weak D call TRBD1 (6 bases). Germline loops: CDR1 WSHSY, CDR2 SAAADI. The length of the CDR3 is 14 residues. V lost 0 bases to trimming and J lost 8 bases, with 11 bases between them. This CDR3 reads CASSESRGFEPQHF. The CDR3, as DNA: TGCGCCAGCAGTGAGTCGAGGGGGTTTGAGCCCCAGCATTTT.

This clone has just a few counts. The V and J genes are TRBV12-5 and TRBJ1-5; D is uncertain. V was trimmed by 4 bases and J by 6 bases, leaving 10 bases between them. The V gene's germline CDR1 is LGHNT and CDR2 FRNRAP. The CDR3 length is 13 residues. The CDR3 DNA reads TGTGCTAGTGGTTCGGGTCACGGTCAGCCCCAGCATTTT. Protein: CASGSGHGQPQHF.

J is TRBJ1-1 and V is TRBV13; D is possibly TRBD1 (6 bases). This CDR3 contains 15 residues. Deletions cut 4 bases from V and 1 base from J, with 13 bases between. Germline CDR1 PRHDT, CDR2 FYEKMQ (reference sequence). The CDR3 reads CASSSYQQGNTEAFF. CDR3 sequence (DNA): TGTGCCAGCAGCTCCTACCAACAGGGGAACACTGAAGCTTTCTTT.

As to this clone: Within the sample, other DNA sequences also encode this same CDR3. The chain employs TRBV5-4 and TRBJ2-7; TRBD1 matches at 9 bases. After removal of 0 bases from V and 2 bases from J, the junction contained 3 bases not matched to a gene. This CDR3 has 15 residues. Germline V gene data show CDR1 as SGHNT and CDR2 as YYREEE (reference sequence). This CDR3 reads CASSLEGQGPYEQYF. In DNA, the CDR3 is TGTGCCAGCAGCTTGGAGGGACAGGGACCCTACGAGCAGTACTTC.

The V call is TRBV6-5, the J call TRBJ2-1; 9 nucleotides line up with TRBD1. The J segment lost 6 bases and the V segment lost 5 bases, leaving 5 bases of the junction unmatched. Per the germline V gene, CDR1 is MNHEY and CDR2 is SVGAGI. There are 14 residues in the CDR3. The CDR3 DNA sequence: TGTGCCAGCAGTCCGGGACAGGGCCCCAATGAGCAGTTCTTC. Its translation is CASSPGQGPNEQFF.

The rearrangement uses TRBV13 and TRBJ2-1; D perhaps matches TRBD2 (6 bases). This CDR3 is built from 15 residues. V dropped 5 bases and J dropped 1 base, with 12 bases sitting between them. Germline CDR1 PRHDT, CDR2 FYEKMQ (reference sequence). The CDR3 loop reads CASSPRLGSYNEQFF. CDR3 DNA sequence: TGTGCCAGCAGCCCCCGACTAGGGTCCTACAATGAGCAGTTCTTC.

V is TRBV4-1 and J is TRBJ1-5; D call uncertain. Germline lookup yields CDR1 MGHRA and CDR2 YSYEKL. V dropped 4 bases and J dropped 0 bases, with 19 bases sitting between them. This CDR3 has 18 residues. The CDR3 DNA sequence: TGCGCCAGCAGCCGAGATAGGCTCTTGAGTTATAGCAATCAGCCCCAGCATTTT. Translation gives CASSRDRLLSYSNQPQHF.

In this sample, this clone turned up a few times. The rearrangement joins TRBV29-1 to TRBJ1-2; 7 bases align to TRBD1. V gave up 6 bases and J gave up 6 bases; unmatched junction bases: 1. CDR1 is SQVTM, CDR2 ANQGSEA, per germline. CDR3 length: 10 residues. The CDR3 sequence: CSVRGDGYTF. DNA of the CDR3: TGCAGCGTCAGGGGGGATGGCTACACCTTC.

The chain's CDR3 is CASSLGRRNTGELFF. DNA for the CDR3: TGCGCCAGCAGCCTGGGACGGCGGAACACCGGGGAGCTGTTTTTT. The chain links TRBV4-1 to TRBJ2-2, with D tentatively TRBD1 or TRBD2 (5 bases each). The CDR3 covers 15 residues. CDR1 and CDR2 from the germline V gene are MGHRA and YSYEKL. Trimming stripped 4 bases from V and 1 base from J, with 10 bases between.

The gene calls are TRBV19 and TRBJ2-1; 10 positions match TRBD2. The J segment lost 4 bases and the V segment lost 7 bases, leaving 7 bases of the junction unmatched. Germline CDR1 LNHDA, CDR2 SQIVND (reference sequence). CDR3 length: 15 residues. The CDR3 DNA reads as TGTGCCAGTATAGCCGGGACTAGCGCTTACAATGAGCAGTTCTTC. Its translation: CASIAGTSAYNEQFF.

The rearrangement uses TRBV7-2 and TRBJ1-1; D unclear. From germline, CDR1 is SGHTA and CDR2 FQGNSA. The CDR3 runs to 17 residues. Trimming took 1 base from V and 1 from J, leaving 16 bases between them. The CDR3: CASSLGDPARSNTEAFF. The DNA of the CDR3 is TGTGCCAGCAGCTTAGGGGATCCGGCTCGGTCGAACACTGAAGCTTTCTTT.

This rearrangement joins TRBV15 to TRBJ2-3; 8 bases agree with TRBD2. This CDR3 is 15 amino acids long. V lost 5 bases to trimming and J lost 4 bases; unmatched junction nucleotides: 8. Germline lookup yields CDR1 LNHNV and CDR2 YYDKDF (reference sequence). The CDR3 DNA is TGTGCCACCAGCCGGGAGGGTGTCAGCGCAGATACGCAGTATTTT. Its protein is CATSREGVSADTQYF.

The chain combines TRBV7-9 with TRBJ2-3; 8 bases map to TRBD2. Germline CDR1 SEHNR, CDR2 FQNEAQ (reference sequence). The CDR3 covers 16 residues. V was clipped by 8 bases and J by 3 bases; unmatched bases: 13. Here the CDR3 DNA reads TGTGCCAGCGGCCCTCGGACTAGCCTGTGGACAGATACGCAGTATTTT. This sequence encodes CASGPRTSLWTDTQYF.

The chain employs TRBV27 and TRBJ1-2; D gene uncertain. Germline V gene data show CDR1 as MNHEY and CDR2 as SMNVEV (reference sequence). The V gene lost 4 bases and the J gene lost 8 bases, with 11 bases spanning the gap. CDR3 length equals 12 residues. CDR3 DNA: TGTGCCAGCAGTTCCCCTGGTGGGGGCTACACCTTC. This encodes CASSSPGGGYTF.